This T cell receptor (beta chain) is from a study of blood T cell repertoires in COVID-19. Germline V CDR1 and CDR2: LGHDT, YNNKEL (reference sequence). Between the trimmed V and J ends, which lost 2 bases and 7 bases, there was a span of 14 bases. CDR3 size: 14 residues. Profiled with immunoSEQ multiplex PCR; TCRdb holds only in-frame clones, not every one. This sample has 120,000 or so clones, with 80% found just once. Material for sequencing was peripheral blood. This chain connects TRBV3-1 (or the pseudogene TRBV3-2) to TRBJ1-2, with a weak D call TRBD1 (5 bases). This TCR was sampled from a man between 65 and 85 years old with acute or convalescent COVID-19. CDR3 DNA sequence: TGTGCCAGCAGCCAAAGACGGACGCAGGGTGGCTACACCTTC. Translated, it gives CASSQRRTQGGYTF.